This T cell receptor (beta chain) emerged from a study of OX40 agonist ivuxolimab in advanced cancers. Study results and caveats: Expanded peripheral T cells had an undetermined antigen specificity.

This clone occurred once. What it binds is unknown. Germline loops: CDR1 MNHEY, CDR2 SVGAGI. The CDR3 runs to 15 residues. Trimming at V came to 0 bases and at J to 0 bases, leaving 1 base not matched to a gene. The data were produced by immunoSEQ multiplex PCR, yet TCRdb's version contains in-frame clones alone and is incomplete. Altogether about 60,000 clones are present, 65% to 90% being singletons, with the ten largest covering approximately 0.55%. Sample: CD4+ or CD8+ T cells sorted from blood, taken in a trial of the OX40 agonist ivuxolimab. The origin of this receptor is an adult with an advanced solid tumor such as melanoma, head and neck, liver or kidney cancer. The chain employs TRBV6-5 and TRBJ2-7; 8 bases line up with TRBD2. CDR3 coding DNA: TGTGCCAGCAGTTACTCCGGGACTAGCTCCTACGAGCAGTACTTC. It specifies CASSYSGTSSYEQYF.